One sample yielded the 17 T cell receptor beta chains listed below, sequenced in a study of cytomegalovirus exposure and HLA in healthy donors (dated by TCRdb to the late 2010s). Receptors were amplified or captured by the immunoSEQ multiplex PCR assay. For the multiplex PCR, a mixture combining 60 forward primers for TCR Vbeta segments and 13 reverse primers for TCR Jbeta segments was used. The immuneACCESS repertoire file appears here via TCRdb, limited to in-frame rearrangements. These files lack a portion of the clones; in checked studies, under half of the deficit traces to unresolved V genes, and the cause of the others is not known. The table for this sample lists about 89,000 clones; approximately 9% of them were counted only once. 5% to 5.5% of the sample rests with the top ten. The sequenced sample was PBMCs. The source is a man aged 45-60 years in good health and CMV-seropositive.

The chain joins TRBV9 to TRBJ1-4; 8 bases line up with TRBD1. CDR1 is SGDLS and CDR2 is YYNGEE in the germline V gene. The CDR3 totals 14 residues. With V trimmed by 0 bases and J by 8 bases, 3 bases remained unmatched. The CDR3 is CASSVGQGTEKLFF. DNA of the CDR3: TGTGCCAGCAGCGTAGGACAGGGGACGGAAAAACTGTTTTTT.

This clone showed up just a few times. The chain is built from TRBV19 and TRBJ2-3; D is perhaps TRBD1 (5 bases). CDR1 is LNHDA and CDR2 is SQIVND in the germline V gene (reference sequence). Between the trimmed V and J ends, which lost 6 bases and 6 bases, there was a span of 10 bases. The CDR3 spans 12 residues. Here the CDR3 reads CASSQGLDTQYF. CDR3 bases: TGTGCCAGTAGCCAGGGTCTGGATACGCAGTATTTT.

The chain employs TRBV11-2 and TRBJ2-2; D uncertain. V was cut by 1 base and J by 1 base, with 10 bases left in between. Germline CDR1 is SGHAT and CDR2 is FQNNGV. The CDR3 runs 16 residues. CDR3: CASSLGLQLNTGELFF. The DNA of the CDR3 is TGTGCCAGCAGCTTAGGGCTGCAGTTGAACACCGGGGAGCTGTTTTTT.

V usage is TRBV18 and J usage is TRBJ2-5; 8 positions match TRBD2. Germline lookup yields CDR1 KGHSH and CDR2 LQKENI. Trimming removed 1 base from V and 2 bases from J; junction bases left unmatched: 6. This CDR3 comprises 16 residues. The CDR3 loop is CASSPRTSGRQETQYF. In DNA, the CDR3 is TGTGCCAGCTCACCACGCACTAGCGGCCGACAAGAGACCCAGTACTTC.

The chain couples TRBV28 to TRBJ2-2, with D maybe TRBD2 (6 bases). Trimming shortened V by 4 bases and J by 6 bases, and 18 bases separated the two germline ends. The germline CDR1 and CDR2 sequences are MDHEN and SYDVKM. CDR3 length: 16 amino acids. The CDR3 DNA reads TGTGCCAGCAGTTCCCCCTCGACCGGACTATCCGGGGAGCTGTTTTTT. Translated, it gives CASSSPSTGLSGELFF. The whole variable domain, filled in from reference TRBV28 and TRBJ2-2, reads DVKVTQSSRYLVKRTGEKVFLECVQDMDHENMFWYRQDPGLGLRLIYFSYDVKMKEKGDIPEGYSVSREKKERFSLILESASTNQTSMYLCASSSPSTGLSGELFFGEGSRLTVL.

This chain connects TRBV29-1 to TRBJ2-1; tentative D call: TRBD2 (7 bases). Germline V gene sequence: CDR1 SQVTM, CDR2 ANQGSEA. The CDR3 sequence is 15 residues long. V shed 3 bases and J shed 9 bases, with 21 bases lying between them. Here the CDR3 reads CSVDLRGGGRGEQFF. The CDR3 bases are TGCAGCGTTGACCTCCGAGGGGGAGGGCGGGGTGAGCAGTTCTTC.

As concerns this clone: Its ends do not fully match the called genes, so a read error is possible. The chain combines TRBV28 with TRBJ2-3; D gene uncertain. In germline, CDR1 is MDHEN, CDR2 SYDVKM. There are 12 residues in the CDR3. CDR3 residues: CASSPPSETHYF. DNA of the CDR3: TGTGCCAGCAGCCCACCTAGTGAGACCCACTACTTC.

The chain couples TRBV7-9 to TRBJ1-2; the match to TRBD1 covers 8 bases. From germline, CDR1 is SEHNR and CDR2 FQNEAQ (reference sequence). V trimming: 4 bases; J trimming: 0 bases; junction bases outside the gene matches: 7. This CDR3 is 16 amino acids long. The CDR3 here is CASSSGQGLANYGYTF. Here the CDR3 DNA reads TGTGCCAGCAGCTCAGGACAGGGCCTAGCTAACTATGGCTACACCTTC.

This sequence joins TRBV11-2 and TRBJ1-5, with a possible D match to TRBD1 (5 bases). V was pared by 5 bases and J by 2 bases, with 13 bases between. Germline CDR1 SGHAT, CDR2 FQNNGV. The length of the CDR3 is 15 residues. CDR3 protein: CASSRGGTGNQPQHF. The CDR3 nucleotides are TGTGCCAGCAGCCGGGGGGGGACGGGCAATCAGCCCCAGCATTTT.

This chain joins TRBV9 and TRBJ2-1; 9 bases align to TRBD2. The germline CDR1 and CDR2 sequences are SGDLS and YYNGEE. CDR3 size: 18 residues. J lost 9 bases, V lost 2 bases, and 18 bases had no gene match. The CDR3 DNA sequence: TGTGCCAGCAGCGTGGGATCCGGGGGCGGGAGGGATTTGGGTGAGCAGTTCTTC. This sequence encodes CASSVGSGGGRDLGEQFF.

The rearrangement uses TRBV7-2 and TRBJ2-7, with a tentative D call TRBD2 (6 bases). The CDR3 extends over 15 amino acids. The germline CDR1 and CDR2 sequences are SGHTA and FQGNSA. Trimming shortened V by 1 base and J by 0 bases, and 10 bases separated the two germline ends. CDR3 coding DNA: TGTGCCAGCAGCTTAGTGGTTAGCGGCTCCTACGAGCAGTACTTC. It codes for CASSLVVSGSYEQYF.

CDR3: CASSTGTTPDTQYF. The CDR3 bases are TGCGCCAGCAGCACCGGGACTACCCCAGATACGCAGTATTTT. The chain links TRBV5-1 to TRBJ2-3; 7 nucleotides line up with TRBD2. There are 14 residues in the CDR3. The ends lost 4 bases at V and 4 bases at J; junction bases unmatched: 6. Germline V lookup: CDR1 SGHRS, CDR2 YFSETQ.

The chain joins TRBV6-5 to TRBJ1-4, with D perhaps matching TRBD1 (6 bases). This CDR3 comprises 14 residues. The ends were cut back, 7 bases at V and 2 bases at J, with 11 bases in the middle. CDR1 is MNHEY, CDR2 SVGAGI, per germline. CDR3 in amino acids: CASNGGATNEKLFF. As DNA, the CDR3 is TGTGCCAGCAATGGGGGCGCGACTAATGAAAAACTGTTTTTT.

The chain has TRBV11-2 and TRBJ1-6; no clear D. In germline, CDR1 is SGHAT, CDR2 FQNNGV. The CDR3 runs to 15 residues. Trimming took off 0 bases at V and 5 bases at J, with 8 bases between the two ends. CDR3 bases: TGTGCCAGCAGCTTAGAGCACAGCCATAATTCACCCCTCCACTTT. This codes for CASSLEHSHNSPLHF.

V usage is TRBV6-5 and J usage is TRBJ2-7; D might be TRBD1 (6 bases). The germline CDR1 and CDR2 sequences are MNHEY and SVGAGI. The CDR3 extends over 14 amino acids. The V end was cut by 7 bases, the J end by 0 bases, with 13 bases between. CDR3 coding DNA: TGTGCCAGCACTATGACAGGTTCCTCCTACGAGCAGTACTTC. It specifies CASTMTGSSYEQYF.

A few counts support this clone. The V gene is TRBV28, the J gene TRBJ2-1; TRBD2 is a possible D gene (6 bases). The CDR3 consists of 18 residues. CDR1 MDHEN and CDR2 SYDVKM come from the germline V gene. V was cut by 3 bases and J by 5 bases, with 23 bases left in between. The chain's CDR3 is CASSFPNGLGSMDNEQFF. The CDR3 DNA sequence: TGTGCCAGCAGTTTCCCAAACGGTCTCGGGAGCATGGACAATGAGCAGTTCTTC.

This sequence joins TRBV2 and TRBJ2-1; TRBD1 might be the D (5 bases). The CDR3 runs 13 residues. CDR1 and CDR2 (germline): SNHLY, FYNNEI. V lost 6 bases to trimming and J lost 8 bases, with 14 bases between them. CDR3 in DNA: TGTGCCAGCAGCGGTAACCAGGGTCATGAGCAGTTCTTC. It yields the protein CASSGNQGHEQFF.